This T cell receptor beta chain was profiled in a study of blood T cell repertoires in COVID-19. Study information: Samples taken during acute and convalescent COVID-19 were collected in the United States, Italy and Spain. T cells, B-cell-depleted T cells, or PBMCs supplied cDNA or gDNA.

In terms of age and location, participants ranged from roughly 18 to 95 years and lived in about 25 US areas. The CDR3 is made up of 13 amino acids. V was clipped by 6 bases and J by 6 bases, with 14 bases between them. Per the authors' pipeline: By means of reference gene primer amplification, nucleated cell counts were estimated. The assay was immunoSEQ multiplex PCR, and TCRdb's table has in-frame clones only and misses some. V, J and clone size are those of that table, while D and trimming were read from the DNA. The table records hundreds of thousands of clones, about 85% of them present only once.

The origin of this receptor is a woman aged 18-29 years with acute COVID-19. The sequencing sample was made of PBMCs or T cells enriched from blood (not recorded which). The V gene is TRBV12-3 or TRBV12-4, the J gene TRBJ1-1; no reliable D call. The CDR3 region has the DNA TGTGCCAGCAGCCTAAAAGACACCCCTGAAGCTTTCTTT. It specifies CASSLKDTPEAFF.